This TCR beta chain is drawn from a study of blood T cell repertoires in COVID-19. On the study more broadly: Samples came from the United States, Italy and Spain, spanning acute and convalescent COVID-19. Sample material is recorded as cDNA or gDNA derived from T cells, B-cell-depleted T cells, or PBMCs.

The CDR3 has 15 residues. The germline V gene has CDR1 LGHNA and CDR2 YNFKEQ. The ends were cut back, 1 base at V and 2 bases at J, with 6 bases in the middle. Authors' analysis steps: It was from reference gene primer amplification that nucleated cell counts were estimated. Sequencing used immunoSEQ multiplex PCR; TCRdb keeps in-frame clones, though not all of them. The V and J calls and clone size are taken from that table; D and trimming were inferred from the DNA. Of about 230,000 clones in the sample, roughly 80% were seen once. Concerning this clone: The sample carries other DNA sequences with the same CDR3.

This TCR was sampled from a woman in her 50s with acute or convalescent COVID-19. The rearrangement links TRBV4-2 to TRBJ2-6, with D possibly matching TRBD1 (5 bases). The sample consisted of peripheral blood. DNA of the CDR3: TGTGCCAGCAGCCAAGGCAGGGCTGGGGCCAACGTCCTGACTTTC. Amino acids: CASSQGRAGANVLTF.